These 10 T cell receptor beta chains share one sample of origin, sequenced in a study of T cell repertoires in MIS-A myocarditis. Clones were read by immunoSEQ multiplex PCR, and TCRdb kept only the in-frame ones, dropping some. The data show 11,000 or so clones, roughly four fifths seen once. The sequencing input was right ventricle heart tissue obtained at autopsy. Receptor source: a man younger than 35 with fulminant myocarditis from multisystem inflammatory syndrome in adults (MIS-A) after COVID-19.

This chain connects TRBV27 to TRBJ1-2; tentatively, D is TRBD1 (6 bases). Trimming removed 3 bases from V and 7 bases from J, with 15 bases in between. Germline V CDR1 and CDR2: MNHEY, SMNVEV (reference sequence). The CDR3 extends over 14 amino acids. The CDR3 bases are TGTGCCAGCAGTTTGAACCCAGGGGTTGGTGGCTACACCTTC. Its translation is CASSLNPGVGGYTF.

This clone was seen more than once but under ten times. The chain carries TRBV30 and TRBJ2-1, with 8 bases fitting TRBD1. The CDR3 consists of 12 residues. The V gene's germline CDR1 is GTSNPN and CDR2 SVGIG (reference sequence). Trimming at V came to 4 bases and at J to 9 bases, leaving 5 bases not matched to a gene. The CDR3 DNA reads as TGTGCCTGGACTAGAGACAGGGGTGAGCAGTTCTTC. As protein: CAWTRDRGEQFF.

The chain employs TRBV25-1 and TRBJ1-1, with 9 bases identical to TRBD1. Germline values: CDR1 MGHDK, CDR2 SYGVNS. Germline trimming cut 8 bases from V and 5 bases from J; bases unmatched to any gene: 6. The length of the CDR3 is 13 residues. The CDR3 sequence: CASLGQGVTEAFF. The DNA for the CDR3 is TGTGCCAGCCTGGGACAGGGAGTAACTGAAGCTTTCTTT.

The chain recombines TRBV10-3 with TRBJ1-1; 8 bases are a match to TRBD1. The germline V gene encodes CDR1 ENHRY and CDR2 SYGVKD. With V trimmed by 10 bases and J by 0 bases, 10 bases remained unmatched. This CDR3 has 15 residues. CDR3 bases: TGTGCCACCTCTAAGACAGGGGAGATGAACACTGAAGCTTTCTTT. Its translation is CATSKTGEMNTEAFF.

The rearrangement uses TRBV19 and TRBJ1-5; D ambiguous. The CDR3 runs 14 residues. CDR1 and CDR2 from the germline V gene are LNHDA and SQIVND (reference sequence). With 6 bases removed from V and 1 base from J, the gap between germline ends came to 10 bases. The chain's CDR3 is CASRQHESNQPQHF. The CDR3 DNA sequence: TGTGCCAGTAGGCAACATGAGAGCAATCAGCCCCAGCATTTT.

Details on this clone: Other DNA sequences in this specimen translate into the identical CDR3. The rearrangement uses TRBV4-2 and TRBJ2-1, with D maybe TRBD2 (6 bases). Looked up from germline, CDR1 is LGHNA and CDR2 is YNFKEQ. The CDR3 covers 16 residues. V lost 4 bases and J lost 2, with 15 bases in between. CDR3 sequence reads: CASSRIRDLTYNEQFF. The CDR3 DNA reads TGTGCCAGCAGCCGCATCCGGGACTTGACCTACAATGAGCAGTTCTTC.

The rearrangement uses TRBV30 and TRBJ2-5; D remains unclear. Germline CDR1 reads GTSNPN; CDR2 reads SVGIG (reference sequence). V lost 1 base and J 5 bases, leaving 8 bases between the germline ends. CDR3 length equals 12 residues. The CDR3 region has the DNA TGTGCCTGGAGTGAAGTAAGGGAGACCCAGTACTTC. Translation gives CAWSEVRETQYF.

This chain joins TRBV3-1 (or the pseudogene TRBV3-2) and TRBJ2-5; 7 nucleotides align to TRBD1. The length of the CDR3 is 16 residues. Germline CDR1 is LGHDT and CDR2 is YNNKEL (reference sequence). The V segment lost 0 bases and the J segment 2 bases; nucleotides outside the gene matches: 6. CDR3 in DNA: TGTGCCAGCAGCCAAGATCGACAGGGCTCTCAAGAGACCCAGTACTTC. Amino acid sequence: CASSQDRQGSQETQYF.

This chain joins TRBV5-1 and TRBJ2-5; D might be TRBD2 (7 bases). CDR1 is SGHRS, CDR2 YFSETQ, per germline. The CDR3 loop spans 17 amino acids. V was cut by 4 bases and J by 4 bases, with 23 bases left in between. The CDR3 sequence: CASSLGGGGSAGETQYF. CDR3 coding DNA: TGCGCCAGCAGCCTGGGGGGCGGGGGCTCCGCAGGAGAGACCCAGTACTTC.

V is TRBV7-2 and J is TRBJ2-1; the match to TRBD2 covers 10 bases. With 7 bases clipped from V and 1 base from J, the junction kept 10 bases outside the gene matches. CDR3 length: 17 amino acids. CDR1 and CDR2 (germline): SGHTA, FQGNSA. The DNA for the CDR3 is TGTGCCAGCATCAAGGGTAGCGGGGGGACTTCCTACAATGAGCAGTTCTTC. Its translation: CASIKGSGGTSYNEQFF.